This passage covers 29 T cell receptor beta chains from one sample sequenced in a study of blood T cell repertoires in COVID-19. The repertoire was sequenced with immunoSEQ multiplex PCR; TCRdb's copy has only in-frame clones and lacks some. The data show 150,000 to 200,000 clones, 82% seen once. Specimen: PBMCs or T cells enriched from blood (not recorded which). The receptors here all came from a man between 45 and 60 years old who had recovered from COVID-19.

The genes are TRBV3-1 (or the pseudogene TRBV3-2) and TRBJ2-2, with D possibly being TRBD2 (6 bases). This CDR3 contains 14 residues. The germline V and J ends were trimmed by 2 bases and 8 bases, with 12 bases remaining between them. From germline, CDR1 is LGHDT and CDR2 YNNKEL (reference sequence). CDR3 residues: CASSQSRDWGELFF. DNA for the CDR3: TGTGCCAGCAGCCAATCGCGGGACTGGGGGGAGCTGTTTTTT.

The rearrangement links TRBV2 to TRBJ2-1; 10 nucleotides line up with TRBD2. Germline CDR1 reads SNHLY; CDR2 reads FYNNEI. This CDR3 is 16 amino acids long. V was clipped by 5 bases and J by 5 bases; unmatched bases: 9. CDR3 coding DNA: TGTGCCAGCAGTTTCGGGGCAGGACTAGCGGACAATGAGCAGTTCTTC. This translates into CASSFGAGLADNEQFF.

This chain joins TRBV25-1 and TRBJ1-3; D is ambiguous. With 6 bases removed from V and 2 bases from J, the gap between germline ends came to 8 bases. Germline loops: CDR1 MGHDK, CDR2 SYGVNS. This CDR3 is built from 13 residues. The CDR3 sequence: CASRETAGNTIYF. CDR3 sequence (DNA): TGTGCCAGCAGAGAAACAGCTGGAAACACCATATATTTT.

The CDR3 protein is CSVEDRVNRGADTQYF. CDR3 coding DNA: TGCAGCGTTGAAGATCGAGTAAACAGGGGGGCAGATACGCAGTATTTT. The chain carries TRBV29-1 and TRBJ2-3, with 8 bases identical to TRBD1. The CDR3 loop spans 16 amino acids. Unmatched junction bases numbered 9, after V lost 0 bases and J lost 4 bases. Germline V CDR1 and CDR2: SQVTM, ANQGSEA.

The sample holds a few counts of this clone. Here the CDR3 reads CASSLWTSGGDEQFF. The CDR3 DNA is TGCGCCAGCAGCTTATGGACTAGCGGGGGCGATGAGCAGTTCTTC. V usage is TRBV5-1 and J usage is TRBJ2-1; 13 bases line up with TRBD2. This CDR3 has 15 residues. The V segment lost 2 bases and the J segment 8 bases; nucleotides outside the gene matches: 4. Germline V lookup: CDR1 SGHRS, CDR2 YFSETQ. Combining the CDR3 with reference TRBV5-1 and TRBJ2-1 gives the whole variable domain KAGVTQTPRYLIKTRGQQVTLSCSPISGHRSVSWYQQTPGQGLQFLFEYFSETQRNKGNFPGRFSGRQFSNSRSEMNVSTLELGDSALYLCASSLWTSGGDEQFFGPGTRLTVL.

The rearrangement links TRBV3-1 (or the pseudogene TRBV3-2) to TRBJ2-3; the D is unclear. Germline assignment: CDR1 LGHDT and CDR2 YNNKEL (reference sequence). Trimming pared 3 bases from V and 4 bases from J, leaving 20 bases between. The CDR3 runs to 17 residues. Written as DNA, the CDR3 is TGTGCCAGCAGCCAGTGGTCCCCGGAGCTAGTGTCAGATACGCAGTATTTT. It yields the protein CASSQWSPELVSDTQYF.

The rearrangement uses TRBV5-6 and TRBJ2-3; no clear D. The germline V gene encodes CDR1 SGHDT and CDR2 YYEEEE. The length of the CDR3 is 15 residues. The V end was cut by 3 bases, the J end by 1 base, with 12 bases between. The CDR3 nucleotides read TGTGCCAGCAGCTCCGACACACCTGGCACAGATACGCAGTATTTT. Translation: CASSSDTPGTDTQYF.

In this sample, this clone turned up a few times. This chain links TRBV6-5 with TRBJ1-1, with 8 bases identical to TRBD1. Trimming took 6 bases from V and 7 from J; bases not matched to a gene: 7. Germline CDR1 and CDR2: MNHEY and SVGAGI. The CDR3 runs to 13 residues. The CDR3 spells CASSPETGDEAFF. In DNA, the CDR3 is TGTGCCAGCAGCCCGGAGACAGGGGATGAAGCTTTCTTT.

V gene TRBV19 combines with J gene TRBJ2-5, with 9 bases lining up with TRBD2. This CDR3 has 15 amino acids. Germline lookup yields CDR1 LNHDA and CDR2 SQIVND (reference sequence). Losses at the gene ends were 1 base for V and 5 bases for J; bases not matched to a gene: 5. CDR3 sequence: CASSIGTSVGETQYF. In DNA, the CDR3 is TGTGCCAGTAGTATAGGGACTAGCGTAGGGGAGACCCAGTACTTC.

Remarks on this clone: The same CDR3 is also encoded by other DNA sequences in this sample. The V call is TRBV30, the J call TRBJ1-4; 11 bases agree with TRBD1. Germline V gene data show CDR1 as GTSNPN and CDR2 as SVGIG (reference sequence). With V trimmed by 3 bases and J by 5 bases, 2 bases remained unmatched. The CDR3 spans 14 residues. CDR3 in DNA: TGTGCCTGGAGCCGGGACAGGGGGAATGAAAAACTGTTTTTT. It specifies CAWSRDRGNEKLFF.

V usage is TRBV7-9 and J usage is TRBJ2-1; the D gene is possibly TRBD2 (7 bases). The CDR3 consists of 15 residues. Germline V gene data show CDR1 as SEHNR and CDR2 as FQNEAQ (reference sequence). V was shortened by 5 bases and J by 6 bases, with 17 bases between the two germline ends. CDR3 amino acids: CASSPKSGTSNEQFF. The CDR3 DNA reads TGTGCCAGCAGCCCGAAGAGCGGGACAAGCAATGAGCAGTTCTTC.

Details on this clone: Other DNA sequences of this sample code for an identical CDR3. The CDR3 DNA is TGTGCCAGCAGCTTGGGGCAGGGCCGCACAGATACGCAGTATTTT. It specifies CASSLGQGRTDTQYF. The V and J genes are TRBV5-4 and TRBJ2-3; D is perhaps TRBD1 (5 bases). This CDR3 is built from 15 residues. The germline V gene has CDR1 SGHNT and CDR2 YYREEE (reference sequence). With 0 bases removed from V and 1 base from J, the gap between germline ends came to 9 bases. The whole variable domain, remainder taken from reference TRBV5-4 and TRBJ2-3, is ETGVTQSPTHLIKTRGQQVTLRCSSQSGHNTVSWYQQALGQGPQFIFQYYREEENGRGNFPPRFSGLQFPNYSSELNVNALELDDSALYLCASSLGQGRTDTQYFGPGTRLTVL.

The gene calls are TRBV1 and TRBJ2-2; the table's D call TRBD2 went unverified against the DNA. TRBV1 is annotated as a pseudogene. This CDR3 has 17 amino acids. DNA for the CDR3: TGCACCAGCAGCCTCCGGACTAGCGGGGCGGGGGCCGGGGAGCTGTTTTTT. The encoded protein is CTSSLRTSGAGAGELFF.

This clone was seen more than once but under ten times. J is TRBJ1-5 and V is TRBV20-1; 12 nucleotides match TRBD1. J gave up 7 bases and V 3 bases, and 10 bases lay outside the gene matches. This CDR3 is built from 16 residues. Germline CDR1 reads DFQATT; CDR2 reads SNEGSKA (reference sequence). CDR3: CSASGGQGAFWQPQHF. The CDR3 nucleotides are TGCAGTGCTAGTGGGGGACAGGGGGCTTTCTGGCAGCCCCAGCATTTT.

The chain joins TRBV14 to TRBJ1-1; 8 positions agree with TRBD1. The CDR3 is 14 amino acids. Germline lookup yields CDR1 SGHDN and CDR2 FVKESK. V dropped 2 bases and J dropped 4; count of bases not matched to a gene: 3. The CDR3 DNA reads TGTGCCAGCAGCCAACGGACAGGGTTCACTGAAGCTTTCTTT. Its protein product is CASSQRTGFTEAFF.

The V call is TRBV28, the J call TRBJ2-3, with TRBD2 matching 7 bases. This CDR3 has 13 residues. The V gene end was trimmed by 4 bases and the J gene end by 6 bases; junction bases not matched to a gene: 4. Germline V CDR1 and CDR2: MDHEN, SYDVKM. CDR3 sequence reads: CASSSGGRDTQYF. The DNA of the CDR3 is TGTGCCAGCAGTTCGGGGGGTCGGGATACGCAGTATTTT.

This CDR3 reads CASSGSQYYGYTF. CDR3 nucleotide sequence: TGTGCCAGCAGTGGGAGTCAGTACTATGGCTACACCTTC. The chain links TRBV2 to TRBJ1-2, with D uncertain. V shed 4 bases and J shed 3 bases, with 9 bases lying between them. The CDR3 totals 13 residues. From germline, CDR1 is SNHLY and CDR2 FYNNEI.

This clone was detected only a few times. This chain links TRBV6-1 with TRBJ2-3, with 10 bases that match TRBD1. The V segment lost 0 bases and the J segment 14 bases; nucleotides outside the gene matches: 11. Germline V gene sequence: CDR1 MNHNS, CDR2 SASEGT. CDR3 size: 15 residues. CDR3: CASSEAAPGQGSRYF. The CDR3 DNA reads TGTGCCAGCAGTGAAGCGGCTCCGGGACAGGGGAGTAGGTATTTT.

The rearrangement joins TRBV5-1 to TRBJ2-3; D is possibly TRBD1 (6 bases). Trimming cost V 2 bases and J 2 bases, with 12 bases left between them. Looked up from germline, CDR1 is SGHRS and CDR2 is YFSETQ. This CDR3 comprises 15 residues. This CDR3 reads CASSFEEGDTDTQYF. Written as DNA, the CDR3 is TGCGCCAGCAGCTTTGAAGAGGGGGACACAGATACGCAGTATTTT. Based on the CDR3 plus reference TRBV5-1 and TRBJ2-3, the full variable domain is KAGVTQTPRYLIKTRGQQVTLSCSPISGHRSVSWYQQTPGQGLQFLFEYFSETQRNKGNFPGRFSGRQFSNSRSEMNVSTLELGDSALYLCASSFEEGDTDTQYFGPGTRLTVL.

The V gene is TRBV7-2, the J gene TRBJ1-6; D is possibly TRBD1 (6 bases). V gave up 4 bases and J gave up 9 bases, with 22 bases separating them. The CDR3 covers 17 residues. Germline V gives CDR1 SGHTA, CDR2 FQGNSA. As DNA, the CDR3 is TGTGCCAGCAGCTCCGAAACATGGGGGACATCAGGTTCACCCCTCCACTTT. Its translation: CASSSETWGTSGSPLHF. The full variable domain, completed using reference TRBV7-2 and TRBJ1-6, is GAGVSQSPSNKVTEKGKDVELRCDPISGHTALYWYRQSLGQGLEFLIYFQGNSAPDKSGLPSDRFSAERTGGSVSTLTIQRTQQEDSAVYLCASSSETWGTSGSPLHFGNGTRLTVT.

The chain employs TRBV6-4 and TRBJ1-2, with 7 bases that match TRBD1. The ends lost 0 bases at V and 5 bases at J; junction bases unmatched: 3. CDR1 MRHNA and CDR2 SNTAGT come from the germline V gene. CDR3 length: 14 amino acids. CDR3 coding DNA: TGTGCCAGCAGTGACTCACCAGGGGGATATGGCTACACCTTC. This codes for CASSDSPGGYGYTF.

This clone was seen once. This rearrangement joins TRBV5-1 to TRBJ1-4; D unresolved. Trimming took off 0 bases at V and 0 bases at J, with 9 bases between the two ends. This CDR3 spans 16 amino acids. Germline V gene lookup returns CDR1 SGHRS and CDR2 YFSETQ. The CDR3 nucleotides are TGCGCCAGCAGCTTGGCCGGCCGGGCAACTAATGAAAAACTGTTTTTT. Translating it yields CASSLAGRATNEKLFF.

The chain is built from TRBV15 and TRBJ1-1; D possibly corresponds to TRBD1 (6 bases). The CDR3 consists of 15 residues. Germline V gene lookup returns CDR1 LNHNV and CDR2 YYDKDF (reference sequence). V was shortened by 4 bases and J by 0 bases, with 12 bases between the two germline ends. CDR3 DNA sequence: TGTGCCACCAGCATCCGGACAGCCTTGAACACTGAAGCTTTCTTT. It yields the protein CATSIRTALNTEAFF.

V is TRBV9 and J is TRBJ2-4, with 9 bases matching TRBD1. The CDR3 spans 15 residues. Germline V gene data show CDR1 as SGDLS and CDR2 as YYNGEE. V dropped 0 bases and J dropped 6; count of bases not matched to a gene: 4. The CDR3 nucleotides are TGTGCCAGCAGCGTAGATTGGGACAGGGCAAACATTCAGTACTTC. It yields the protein CASSVDWDRANIQYF.

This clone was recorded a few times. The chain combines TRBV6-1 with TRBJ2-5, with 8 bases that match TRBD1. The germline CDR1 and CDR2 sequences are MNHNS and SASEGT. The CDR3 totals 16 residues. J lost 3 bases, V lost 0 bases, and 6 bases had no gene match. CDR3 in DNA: TGTGCCAGCAGTGAAGCACGGGACAGGAAGAAAGAGACCCAGTACTTC. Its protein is CASSEARDRKKETQYF.

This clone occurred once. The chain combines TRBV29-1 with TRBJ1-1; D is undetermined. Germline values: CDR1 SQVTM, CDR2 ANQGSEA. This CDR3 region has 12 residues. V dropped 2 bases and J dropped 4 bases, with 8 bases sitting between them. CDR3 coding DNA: TGCAGCGTTGAATCCCCGGGCACTGAAGCTTTCTTT. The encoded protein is CSVESPGTEAFF. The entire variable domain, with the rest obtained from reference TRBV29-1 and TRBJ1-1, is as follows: SAVISQKPSRDICQRGTSLTIQCQVDSQVTMMFWYRQQPGQSLTLIATANQGSEATYESGFVIDKFPISRPNLTFSTLTVSNMSPEDSSIYLCSVESPGTEAFFGQGTRLTVV.

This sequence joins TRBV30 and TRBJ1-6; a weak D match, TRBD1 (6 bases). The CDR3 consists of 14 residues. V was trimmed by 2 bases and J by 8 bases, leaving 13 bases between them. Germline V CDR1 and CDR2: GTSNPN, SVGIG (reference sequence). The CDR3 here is CAWSRDRHDSPLHF. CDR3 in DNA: TGTGCCTGGAGTCGAGACAGGCACGATTCACCCCTCCACTTT.

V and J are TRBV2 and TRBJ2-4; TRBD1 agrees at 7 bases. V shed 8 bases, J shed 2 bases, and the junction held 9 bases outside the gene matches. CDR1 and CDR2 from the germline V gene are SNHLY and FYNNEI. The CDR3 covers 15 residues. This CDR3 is CASGASGGSKNIQYF. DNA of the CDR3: TGTGCCAGCGGGGCCTCAGGGGGATCCAAAAACATTCAGTACTTC.

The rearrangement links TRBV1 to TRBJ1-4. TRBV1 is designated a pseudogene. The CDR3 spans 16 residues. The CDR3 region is CTSSQDWDGREEKLFF. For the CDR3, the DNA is TGCACCAGCAGCCAAGATTGGGACGGGAGGGAGGAAAAACTGTTTTTT.